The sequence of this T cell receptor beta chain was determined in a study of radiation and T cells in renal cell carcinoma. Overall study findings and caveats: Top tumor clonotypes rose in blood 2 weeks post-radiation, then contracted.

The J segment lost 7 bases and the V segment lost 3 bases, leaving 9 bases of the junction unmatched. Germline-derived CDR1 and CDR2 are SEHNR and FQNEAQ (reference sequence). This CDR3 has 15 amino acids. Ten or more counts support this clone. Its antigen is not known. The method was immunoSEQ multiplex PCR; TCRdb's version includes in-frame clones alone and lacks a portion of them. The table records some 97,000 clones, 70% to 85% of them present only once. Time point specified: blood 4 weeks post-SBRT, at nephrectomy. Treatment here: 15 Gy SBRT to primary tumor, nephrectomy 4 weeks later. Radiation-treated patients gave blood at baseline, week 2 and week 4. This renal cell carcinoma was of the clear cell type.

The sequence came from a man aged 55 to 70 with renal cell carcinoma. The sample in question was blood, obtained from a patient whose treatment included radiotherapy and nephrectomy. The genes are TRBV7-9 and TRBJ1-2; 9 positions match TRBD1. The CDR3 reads CASSFHRGQRGGYTF. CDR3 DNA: TGTGCCAGCAGCTTTCACAGGGGGCAACGTGGTGGCTACACCTTC.